This T cell receptor (beta chain) is from a study of technical replicates of blood from a handful of donors. By sample share, this clone is medium-sized (0.01 to 0.1%). Only in-frame clones appear in the TCRdb table, and some are missing; sequencing was by immunoSEQ multiplex PCR. The sample holds roughly 70,000 clones, approximately 91% seen once. Germline trimming cut 5 bases from V and 3 bases from J; bases unmatched to any gene: 3. This CDR3 has 14 amino acids. In germline, CDR1 is MNHEY, CDR2 SMNVEV (reference sequence). The sequence derives from a human donor in good health. Some clones in this sample may be carry-over from other donors' samples. The sequenced material came from PBMCs. V is TRBV27 and J is TRBJ1-2; 10 bases match TRBD1. The chain's CDR3 is CASSRDRGDYGYTF. The CDR3 region has the DNA TGTGCCAGCAGTAGGGACAGGGGAGACTATGGCTACACCTTC.